The 6 T cell receptor beta chains below all came from one sample that was sequenced in a study of T-cell memory formation after mild COVID-19. TCRdb redid the calling of the 5' RACE reads with MiXCR, one entry per CDR3 protein. This sample has about 190,000 distinct CDR3 sequences, with 27% found just once. The sequenced sample was PBMCs or a T cell subset sorted from them (not recorded which). These receptor sequences come from an adult woman who had mild COVID-19 (a few samples of this study predate the infection). Cell type and time point are not known.

This clonotype was observed once. V and J are TRBV2 and TRBJ2-3, with 8 positions matching TRBD2. This CDR3 is built from 15 residues. CDR1 SNHLY and CDR2 FYNNEI come from the germline V gene. Trimming removed 6 bases from V and 0 bases from J; junction bases left unmatched: 5. Here the CDR3 reads CASRDSGTSTDTQYF. CDR3 bases: TGTGCCAGCAGGGATAGCGGGACTAGCACAGATACGCAGTATTTT.

This chain uses TRBV20-1 with TRBJ2-3; D tentatively fits TRBD1 or TRBD2 (5 bases each). CDR1 is DFQATT and CDR2 is SNEGSKA in the germline V gene (reference sequence). Trimming left V 0 bases short and J 11 bases short, with 9 bases between. CDR3 length: 11 amino acids. For the CDR3, the DNA is TGCAGTGCTAGAGATAAGGGGAGGCAGTATTTT. It translates to CSARDKGRQYF.

V is TRBV6-6 and J is TRBJ2-5; the D is unclear. The germline gives CDR1 MNHNY, CDR2 SVGAGI (reference sequence). V was shortened by 7 bases and J by 4 bases, with 19 bases between the two germline ends. The CDR3 totals 15 residues. The CDR3 here is CASTEIPGLGETQYF. CDR3 in DNA: TGTGCCAGCACCGAAATTCCGGGTCTCGGAGAGACCCAGTACTTC.

In this sample, this clonotype turned up a few times. V and J are TRBV10-3 and TRBJ1-2; D unclear. Trimming took 2 bases from V and 3 from J, leaving 13 bases between them. Germline loops: CDR1 ENHRY, CDR2 SYGVKD. This CDR3 has 15 amino acids. The CDR3 DNA is TGTGCCATCAGTGAGCCGACGCACGGTTACTATGGCTACACCTTC. It translates to CAISEPTHGYYGYTF.

This sequence joins TRBV24-1 and TRBJ2-7; the D is unclear. Trimming left V 5 bases short and J 4 bases short, with 11 bases between. In germline, CDR1 is KGHDR, CDR2 SFDVKD. This CDR3 is built from 13 residues. CDR3 nucleotide sequence: TGTGCCACCAGTGCCTCAAGTACTTACGAGCAGTACTTC. Translating gives CATSASSTYEQYF.

J is TRBJ2-1 and V is TRBV20-1; D gene uncertain. Per germline, CDR1 DFQATT and CDR2 SNEGSKA (reference sequence). The CDR3 spans 11 residues. Trimming pared 6 bases from V and 7 bases from J, leaving 10 bases between. CDR3 sequence reads: CSAPTGNEQFF. DNA for the CDR3: TGCAGTGCCCCCACCGGAAATGAGCAGTTCTTC.